This TCR beta chain was sequenced during a study of shared clonotypes between healthy human individuals. Points from the study as a whole: Sequencing depth was a factor that was expected to affect clonotype sharing among donors.

Participating donors were healthy, HIV-negative adults free of recent acute infections or vaccinations. CD4+ cells were split into CD45RA+ naive and CD45RA-negative memory subsets. Comment on this clone: What it recognizes is unknown.

V was clipped by 7 bases and J by 4 bases, with 17 bases between them. The CDR3 loop spans 14 amino acids. Per the germline V gene, CDR1 is SGHRS and CDR2 is YFSETQ. Clones were read by immunoSEQ multiplex PCR, and TCRdb kept only the in-frame ones, dropping some. The sample has 1.6 million or so clones, 98% to 99% seen once. The sample was naive CD4+ T cells sorted from blood. Subset denoted: CD45RA+ positively selected. This clonotype originated in a young man in good health. The chain employs TRBV5-1 and TRBJ1-1; D gene ambiguous. The CDR3 DNA reads as TGCGCCAGCCAATTCGAGCCTCCTGGCACTGAAGCTTTCTTT. Its protein is CASQFEPPGTEAFF.